Presented here are 12 T cell receptor beta chains from one specimen sequenced in a study of shared clonotypes between healthy human individuals. Profiled with immunoSEQ multiplex PCR; TCRdb holds only in-frame clones, not every one. Of 2 million to 2.5 million clones in the sample, approximately 94% were seen once. Sequencing used naive CD4+ T cells sorted from blood. Subset in this sample: CD45RA+ positively selected. The source of these receptors is a man aged 18 to 35 in good health.

In the case of this clone: At the DNA level, this CDR3 is encoded by other sequences in the same sample as well. CDR3 coding DNA: TGTGCCAGCTCCCCGCAAGCGGGAGCCTACGAGCAGTACTTC. Translation gives CASSPQAGAYEQYF. The chain couples TRBV18 to TRBJ2-7; 8 positions agree with TRBD2. The CDR3 contains 14 residues. The V gene end was trimmed by 6 bases and the J gene end by 2 bases; junction bases not matched to a gene: 6. Per the germline V gene, CDR1 is KGHSH and CDR2 is LQKENI.

V is TRBV5-1 and J is TRBJ2-7; 8 bases line up with TRBD1. CDR3 length: 18 amino acids. The junction had 11 bases not matched to a gene; V was cut back by 0 bases and J by 0 bases. Looked up from germline, CDR1 is SGHRS and CDR2 is YFSETQ. CDR3 protein: CASSLAGGQGTSSYEQYF. In DNA, the CDR3 is TGCGCCAGCAGCTTGGCGGGCGGACAGGGCACGAGCTCCTACGAGCAGTACTTC. The whole variable domain, filled in from reference TRBV5-1 and TRBJ2-7, reads KAGVTQTPRYLIKTRGQQVTLSCSPISGHRSVSWYQQTPGQGLQFLFEYFSETQRNKGNFPGRFSGRQFSNSRSEMNVSTLELGDSALYLCASSLAGGQGTSSYEQYFGPGTRLTVT.

The chain joins TRBV7-2 to TRBJ2-7, with TRBD2 identical over 11 bases. In germline, CDR1 is SGHTA, CDR2 FQGNSA. CDR3 length: 14 amino acids. Germline trimming cut 5 bases from V and 6 bases from J; bases unmatched to any gene: 6. The chain's CDR3 is CASSQTSGIGEQYF. The CDR3 nucleotides read TGTGCCAGCAGCCAGACTAGCGGGATTGGCGAGCAGTACTTC.

The CDR3 region has the DNA TGTGCCAGCAGCCAAGATCGAGGGAACGAGCAGTACTTC. Amino acids: CASSQDRGNEQYF. This chain connects TRBV14 to TRBJ2-7, with D possibly being TRBD2 (5 bases). Germline values: CDR1 SGHDN, CDR2 FVKESK. CDR3 length: 13 residues. Trimming took 0 bases from V and 5 from J, leaving 8 bases between them.

Notes on this clone: Different DNA sequences within this sample yield the same CDR3. This chain uses TRBV6-5 with TRBJ2-7, with D uncertain. V dropped 6 bases and J dropped 0 bases, with 6 bases sitting between them. The CDR3 contains 12 residues. Germline CDR1 MNHEY, CDR2 SVGAGI. The CDR3: CASRRSSYEQYF. The CDR3 DNA reads as TGTGCCAGCAGGCGCAGCTCCTACGAGCAGTACTTC.

This sequence joins TRBV18 and TRBJ1-4; maybe TRBD1 (5 bases). Germline CDR1 is KGHSH and CDR2 is LQKENI. V lost 1 base and J lost 0, with 12 bases in between. The CDR3 is 17 amino acids. The CDR3, as DNA: TGTGCCAGCTCACCACTTATAGGGGACGCAACTAATGAAAAACTGTTTTTT. It encodes CASSPLIGDATNEKLFF.

The rearrangement joins TRBV13 to TRBJ2-2; TRBD1 aligns across 8 bases. The germline CDR1 and CDR2 sequences are PRHDT and FYEKMQ (reference sequence). The V segment lost 6 bases and the J segment 5 bases; nucleotides outside the gene matches: 8. CDR3 length: 15 residues. CDR3 sequence (DNA): TGTGCCAGCAGTACACGGACAGGGAAAACCGGGGAGCTGTTTTTT. Encoded protein: CASSTRTGKTGELFF.

CDR3 sequence reads: CASSSSPGTGNEQYF. The CDR3 nucleotides read TGCGCCAGCAGCTCTAGTCCCGGGACAGGGAACGAGCAGTACTTC. The rearrangement uses TRBV5-1 and TRBJ2-7; TRBD1 agrees at 9 bases. V shed 3 bases and J 5 bases; nucleotides not matched to a gene: 9. The CDR3 runs to 15 residues. Germline CDR1 is SGHRS and CDR2 is YFSETQ.

The chain is built from TRBV6-1 and TRBJ2-7; 9 bases are shared with TRBD1. The trim removed 4 bases at V and 6 bases at J, leaving 7 bases unmatched. CDR1 and CDR2 from the germline V gene are MNHNS and SASEGT. This CDR3 is built from 14 residues. The CDR3 sequence: CASSGRDRVIEQYF. CDR3 sequence (DNA): TGTGCCAGCAGTGGCCGGGACAGGGTGATCGAGCAGTACTTC.

The V call is TRBV7-2, the J call TRBJ2-7; D is uncertain. V lost 6 bases and J lost 2, with 11 bases in between. The CDR3 contains 13 residues. CDR1 SGHTA and CDR2 FQGNSA come from the germline V gene. In DNA, the CDR3 is TGTGCCAGCAGTTCCCATCGAACCTACGAGCAGTACTTC. This sequence encodes CASSSHRTYEQYF. Filled out from reference TRBV7-2 and TRBJ2-7, the complete variable domain reads GAGVSQSPSNKVTEKGKDVELRCDPISGHTALYWYRQSLGQGLEFLIYFQGNSAPDKSGLPSDRFSAERTGGSVSTLTIQRTQQEDSAVYLCASSSHRTYEQYFGPGTRLTVT.

This chain joins TRBV5-1 and TRBJ2-5; 9 bases match TRBD1. The CDR3 extends over 14 amino acids. V was pared by 3 bases and J by 5 bases, with 5 bases of the junction left unmatched. Germline V gene data show CDR1 as SGHRS and CDR2 as YFSETQ. The DNA for the CDR3 is TGCGCCAGCAGCTCCGGGACAGGGATTGAGACCCAGTACTTC. Protein: CASSSGTGIETQYF.

This chain joins TRBV27 and TRBJ2-7; D may be TRBD2 (5 bases). The germline CDR1 and CDR2 sequences are MNHEY and SMNVEV (reference sequence). Trimming shortened V by 10 bases and J by 7 bases, and 14 bases separated the two germline ends. The CDR3 runs to 11 residues. CDR3 coding DNA: TGTGCCAAATTGGGAGTACGTGAGCAGTACTTC. Translating it yields CAKLGVREQYF.